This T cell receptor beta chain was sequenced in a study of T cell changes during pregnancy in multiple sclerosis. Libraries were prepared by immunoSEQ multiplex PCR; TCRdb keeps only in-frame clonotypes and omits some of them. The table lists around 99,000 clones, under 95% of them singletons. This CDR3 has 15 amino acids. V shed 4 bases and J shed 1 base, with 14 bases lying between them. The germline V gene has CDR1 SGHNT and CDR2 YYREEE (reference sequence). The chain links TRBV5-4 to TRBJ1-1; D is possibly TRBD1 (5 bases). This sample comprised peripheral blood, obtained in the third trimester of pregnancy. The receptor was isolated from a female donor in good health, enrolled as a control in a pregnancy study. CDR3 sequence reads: CASSLGRQGNTEAFF. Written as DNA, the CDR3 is TGTGCCAGCAGCCTCGGGCGTCAGGGGAACACTGAAGCTTTCTTT.